This TCR beta chain was observed in a study of cytomegalovirus exposure and HLA in healthy donors. Points from the study as a whole: Immune exposure data for these donors was limited to CMV serostatus. Rare TCR sequences dominated, though some public TCRs recurred in many donors. It was reported that TCR beta sequences correctly inferred the HLA-A and HLA-B alleles for most subjects.

With respect to this clone: What it recognizes is unknown.

Primers included in the PCR were 60 Vbeta and 13 Jbeta primers. The assay was immunoSEQ multiplex PCR, and TCRdb's table has in-frame clones only and misses some. This sample has some 200,000 clones, with around four fifths found just once. The sequenced material came from PBMCs. This clonotype was obtained from a woman aged 45 to 65 in good health and CMV-seropositive.

The CDR3 DNA sequence: TGCGCCAGCAGCCAAGATCCCGGTAGGCGGGCCGGGGAGCTGTTTTTT. It yields the protein CASSQDPGRRAGELFF. The rearrangement links TRBV4-1 to TRBJ2-2, with D maybe TRBD2 (5 bases). The CDR3 covers 16 residues. V dropped 0 bases and J dropped 6 bases, with 14 bases sitting between them. Germline V lookup: CDR1 MGHRA, CDR2 YSYEKL.